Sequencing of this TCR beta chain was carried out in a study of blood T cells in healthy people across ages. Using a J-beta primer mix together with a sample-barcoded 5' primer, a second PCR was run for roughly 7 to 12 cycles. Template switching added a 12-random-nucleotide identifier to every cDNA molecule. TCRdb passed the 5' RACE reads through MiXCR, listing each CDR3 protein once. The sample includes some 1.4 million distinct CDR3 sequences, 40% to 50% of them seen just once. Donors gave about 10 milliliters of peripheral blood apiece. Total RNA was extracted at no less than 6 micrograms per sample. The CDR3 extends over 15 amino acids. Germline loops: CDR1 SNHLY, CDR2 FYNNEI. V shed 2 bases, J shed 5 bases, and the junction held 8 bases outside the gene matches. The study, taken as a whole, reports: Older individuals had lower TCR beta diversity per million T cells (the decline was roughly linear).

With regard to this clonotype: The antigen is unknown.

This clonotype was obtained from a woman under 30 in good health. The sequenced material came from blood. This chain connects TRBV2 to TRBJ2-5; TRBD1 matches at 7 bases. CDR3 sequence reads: CASSERGRNGETQYF. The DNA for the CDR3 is TGTGCCAGCAGTGAAAGGGGGCGAAATGGGGAGACCCAGTACTTC.